Here is one T cell receptor (beta chain) with its context. Its target is unknown. The data originate from a study of T cell responses to AZD1222 COVID-19 vaccine. About the research overall: Analysis merged second doses at about 4 or about 12 weeks. Study-wide results and caveats: Following two doses of AZD1222, Spike-specific TCR breadth and depth rose.

TCRdb's copy holds only in-frame clones and misses some; the assay was immunoSEQ multiplex PCR. The sample carries 95,000 to 110,000 clones, approximately 90% recorded once. V was trimmed by 1 base and J by 4 bases, leaving 10 bases between them. The V gene's germline CDR1 is SGHTA and CDR2 FQGNSA. The CDR3 is made up of 14 amino acids. This TCR came from an adult in good health. The V call is TRBV7-2, the J call TRBJ1-2; D is unclear. The input for sequencing was peripheral blood, taken on day 0 of AZD1222 vaccination. CDR3 sequence (DNA): TGTGCCAGCAGCTTAGACGTGGAAGCCTATGGCTACACCTTC. Translation: CASSLDVEAYGYTF.